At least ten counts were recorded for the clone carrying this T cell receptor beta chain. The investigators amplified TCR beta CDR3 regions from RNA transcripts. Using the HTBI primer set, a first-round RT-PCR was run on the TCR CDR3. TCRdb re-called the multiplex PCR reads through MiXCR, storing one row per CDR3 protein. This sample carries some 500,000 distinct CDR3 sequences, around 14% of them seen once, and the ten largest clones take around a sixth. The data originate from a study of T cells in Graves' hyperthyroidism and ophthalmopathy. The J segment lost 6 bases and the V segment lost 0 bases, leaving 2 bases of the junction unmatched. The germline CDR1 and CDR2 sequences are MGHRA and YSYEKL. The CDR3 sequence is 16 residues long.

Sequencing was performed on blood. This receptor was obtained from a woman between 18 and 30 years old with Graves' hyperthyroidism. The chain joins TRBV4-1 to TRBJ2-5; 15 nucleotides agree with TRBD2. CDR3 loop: CASSQEGLAGGKTQYF. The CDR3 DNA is TGCGCCAGCAGCCAAGAAGGACTAGCGGGAGGGAAGACCCAGTACTTC.